A selection of T cell receptor beta chains follows, all from one sample in a study of CD8+CD57+ T cells in acquired aplastic anemia. One entry per CDR3 protein results from TCRdb running MiXCR on the reads. Of about 210,000 distinct CDR3 sequences in the sample, 61% were seen once. Sequences were obtained from sorted CD4+, CD8+, or CD8+CD57+ T cells (not recorded which) from PBMCs. These receptors came from a human donor in good health. CDR3s include the opening cysteine and the closing phenylalanine or tryptophan. D genes are given only for firm matches. Clone size is given for some rows only: seen once, a few or many times, or a class if the clone is expanded.

CDR3aa,CDR3nt,d_gene,j_gene,v_gene,abundance
CASSVGLAEETQYF,TGTGCCAGCAGCGTAGGCCTAGCGGAAGAGACCCAGTACTTC,TRBD2,TRBJ2-5,TRBV9,-
CASSSPTGNDYGYTF,TGTGCCAGCAGCTCCCCAACGGGCAATGACTATGGCTACACCTTC,-,TRBJ1-2,TRBV7-8,-
CASSHDGGGETQYF,TGTGCCAGCAGTCATGACGGAGGGGGGGAGACCCAGTACTTC,-,TRBJ2-5,TRBV28,few
CASSVDGRAGETQYF,TGTGCCAGCAGCGTAGACGGGAGGGCCGGAGAGACCCAGTACTTC,TRBD2,TRBJ2-5,TRBV9,-
CASSRDSQNQPQHF,TGTGCCAGCAGTAGGGACAGCCAAAATCAGCCCCAGCATTTT,TRBD1,TRBJ1-5,TRBV2,-
CASSVTAGGSYNEQFF,TGTGCCAGCAGTGTCACAGCGGGAGGCTCCTACAATGAGCAGTTCTTC,TRBD2,TRBJ2-1,TRBV27,-
CASSGRGVPYERYF,TGTGCCAGCAGCGGCAGAGGGGTCCCCTACGAGCGGTACTTC,-,TRBJ2-7,TRBV7-3,-
CASSLLIETTYEQYF,TGTGCCAGCAGCTTACTTATTGAGACAACGTACGAGCAGTACTTC,-,TRBJ2-7,TRBV5-6,many
CSARARISEPQHF,TGCAGTGCTAGAGCTCGTATTTCGGAGCCCCAGCATTTT,-,TRBJ1-5,TRBV20-1,-
CATSDSLLGQGEQETQYF,TGTGCCACCAGTGATTCCTTGCTAGGGCAGGGGGAACAAGAGACCCAGTACTTC,TRBD1,TRBJ2-5,TRBV24-1,many
CASSLWDGDTEAFF,TGCGCCAGCAGCTTGTGGGACGGTGACACTGAAGCTTTCTTT,-,TRBJ1-1,TRBV5-1,-
CAVGEGYTEAFF,TGTGCAGTCGGGGAAGGGTACACTGAAGCTTTCTTT,-,TRBJ1-1,TRBV19,many
CASSHLRDLGRKYF,TGTGCCAGCAGTCACCTCAGAGATCTGGGGCGAAAGTACTTC,-,TRBJ2-5,TRBV7-2,-
CASSWVTSASTDTQYF,TGTGCCAGCAGCTGGGTCACTAGCGCTAGCACAGATACGCAGTATTTT,TRBD2,TRBJ2-3,TRBV5-6,-
CASSPRTSGKREQYF,TGTGCCAGCAGTCCCCGGACTAGCGGGAAGAGAGAGCAGTACTTC,TRBD2,TRBJ2-7,TRBV6-1,once
CSAIRGTGADTQYF,TGCAGTGCTATCCGTGGGACAGGGGCCGATACGCAGTATTTT,TRBD1,TRBJ2-3,TRBV20-1,once
CASSKSQGIGTDTQYF,TGTGCCAGCAGCAAGAGCCAGGGGATCGGGACAGATACGCAGTATTTT,-,TRBJ2-3,TRBV7-3,-
CATSRDRVYEQYF,TGTGCCACCAGCAGAGATCGAGTATACGAGCAGTACTTC,-,TRBJ2-7,TRBV15,-
CSVVGTGATDTQYF,TGCAGCGTTGTCGGGACAGGGGCCACAGATACGCAGTATTTT,TRBD1,TRBJ2-3,TRBV29-1,-
CASSVALTQYYNEQFF,TGTGCCAGCAGCGTAGCTCTGACTCAGTACTACAATGAGCAGTTCTTC,-,TRBJ2-1,TRBV9,-
CASSYFWEGDSEKLFF,TGTGCCAGCAGTTACTTTTGGGAAGGGGATTCAGAAAAACTGTTTTTT,-,TRBJ1-4,TRBV6-7,once
CASSSMGGLEPQHF,TGCGCCAGCAGTTCGATGGGGGGGCTTGAGCCCCAGCATTTT,-,TRBJ1-5,TRBV7-2,-
CASSVTSGGSEQYF,TGTGCCAGCAGTGTCACCAGTGGGGGAAGCGAGCAGTACTTC,-,TRBJ2-7,TRBV25-1,-
CASSRQFDTQYF,TGTGCCAGTAGTAGACAGTTCGATACGCAGTATTTT,-,TRBJ2-3,TRBV19,few
CASGGQTYEQYF,TGTGCCAGCGGAGGACAGACCTACGAGCAGTACTTC,-,TRBJ2-7,TRBV5-8,few
CSVETRGTSGRNNQYF,TGCAGCGTTGAAACTCGGGGGACTAGCGGGAGGAACAACCAGTACTTC,TRBD2,TRBJ2-7,TRBV29-1,-
CASSERGGSYGYTF,TGTGCCAGCAGTGAACGCGGGGGCAGCTATGGCTACACCTTC,-,TRBJ1-2,TRBV25-1,-
CASSLPTGANTGEPFF,TGCGCCAGCAGCCTCCCAACGGGAGCGAACACCGGGGAGCCGTTTTTT,-,TRBJ2-2,TRBV4-1,-
CASSLSGSGNTIYF,TGTGCCAGCAGCTTATCAGGTTCTGGAAACACCATATATTTT,-,TRBJ1-3,TRBV7-9,-
CASSTDVWAEQYF,TGTGCCAGTAGTACCGACGTGTGGGCCGAGCAGTACTTC,-,TRBJ2-7,TRBV19,-
CASGTGSGTYEQYF,TGTGCCAGCGGGACAGGGAGCGGGACCTACGAGCAGTACTTC,TRBD1,TRBJ2-7,TRBV5-5,-
CATSRYRDSYNEQFF,TGTGCCACCAGCAGATACAGGGACTCCTACAATGAGCAGTTCTTC,-,TRBJ2-1,TRBV15,-
CASSVGGAVYEQYF,TGCGCCAGCAGCGTCGGAGGGGCCGTCTACGAGCAGTACTTC,-,TRBJ2-7,TRBV7-9,-
CASSEQGERRF,TGTGCCAGCAGTGAGCAAGGGGAGCGCCGTTTC,-,TRBJ2-7,TRBV2,-
CASSTATANTGELFF,TGTGCCAGCAGCACTGCGACCGCGAACACCGGGGAGCTGTTTTTT,-,TRBJ2-2,TRBV5-4,-
CASRRQLSSYEQYF,TGTGCCAGTAGACGACAGCTGAGCTCCTACGAGCAGTACTTC,-,TRBJ2-7,TRBV19,-
CAGSYSSGTASYDQYF,TGTGCCGGCAGTTACTCATCCGGGACAGCCTCCTACGATCAGTACTTC,TRBD1,TRBJ2-7,TRBV6-5,-
CASSPGLERVDEQYF,TGTGCCAGCAGCCCCGGACTAGAACGGGTGGACGAGCAGTACTTC,TRBD2,TRBJ2-7,TRBV7-9,-
CASTGRNQPQHF,TGTGCCAGCACGGGCCGTAATCAGCCCCAGCATTTT,-,TRBJ1-5,TRBV2,-
CATSREMSGVAAETQYF,TGTGCCACCAGCAGAGAAATGAGCGGGGTGGCGGCGGAGACCCAGTACTTC,TRBD2,TRBJ2-5,TRBV15,-
CASSIDPGSYNNEQFF,TGTGCCAGTAGTATAGATCCCGGGAGTTATAACAATGAGCAGTTCTTC,-,TRBJ2-1,TRBV19,many
CASSELTSSYNEQFF,TGTGCCAGCAGTGAATTAACGAGCTCCTACAATGAGCAGTTCTTC,-,TRBJ2-1,TRBV2,-
CAGIGGWSDEQFF,TGTGCCGGTATTGGGGGATGGAGCGATGAGCAGTTCTTC,-,TRBJ2-1,TRBV19,-
CSEGRSSYNEQFF,TGCAGTGAAGGCAGGAGCTCCTACAATGAGCAGTTCTTC,-,TRBJ2-1,TRBV20-1,-
CASSLTAAPSYEQYF,TGTGCCAGCAGCTTGACAGCGGCCCCCTCCTACGAGCAGTACTTC,-,TRBJ2-7,TRBV7-3,-
CSVDGGVPPYNEQFF,TGCAGCGTTGACGGGGGGGTCCCTCCCTACAATGAGCAGTTCTTC,TRBD2,TRBJ2-1,TRBV29-1,-
CASSLAAYRQYF,TGTGCCAGCAGCTTAGCGGCCTACAGGCAGTACTTC,-,TRBJ2-7,TRBV7-9,-
CAISETQYF,TGTGCCATCAGTGAGACCCAGTACTTC,-,TRBJ2-5,TRBV10-3,once
CSASPAPNSPLHF,TGCAGTGCTAGTCCAGCCCCAAATTCACCCCTCCACTTT,-,TRBJ1-6,TRBV20-1,once
CASSFVAGLPGNTQYF,TGTGCCAGCAGTTTTGTGGCAGGACTCCCGGGAAATACGCAGTATTTT,-,TRBJ2-3,TRBV27,-
CATSDPGQGAKEQYF,TGTGCCACCAGTGATCCGGGACAGGGGGCGAAAGAGCAGTACTTC,TRBD1,TRBJ2-7,TRBV24-1,-
CASSSTAGLELFGTPLHF,TGTGCCAGCAGCTCAACGGCGGGACTAGAACTCTTCGGGACACCCCTCCACTTT,-,TRBJ1-6,TRBV7-2,-
CASSPDLGGVSFEQYF,TGTGCCAGCAGCCCGGACCTAGGAGGGGTCTCCTTCGAGCAGTACTTC,-,TRBJ2-7,TRBV7-2,-